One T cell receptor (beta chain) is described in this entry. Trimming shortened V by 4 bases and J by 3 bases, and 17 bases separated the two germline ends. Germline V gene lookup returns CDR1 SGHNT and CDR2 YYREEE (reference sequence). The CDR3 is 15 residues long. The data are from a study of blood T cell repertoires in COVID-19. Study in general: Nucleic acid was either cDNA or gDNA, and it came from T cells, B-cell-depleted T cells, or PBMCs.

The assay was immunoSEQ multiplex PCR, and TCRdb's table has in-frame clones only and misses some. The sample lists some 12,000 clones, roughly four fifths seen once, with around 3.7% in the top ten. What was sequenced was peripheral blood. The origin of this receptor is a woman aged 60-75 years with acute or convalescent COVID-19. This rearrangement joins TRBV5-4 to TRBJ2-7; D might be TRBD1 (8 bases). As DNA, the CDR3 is TGTGCCAGCAGCACAGGGGGAGGGGGAGACTACGAGCAGTACTTC. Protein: CASSTGGGGDYEQYF.